This T cell receptor (beta chain) was identified during a study of response to subunit inactivated influenza vaccine. Findings and caveats of the study: Few additional T cells are recruited per seasonal influenza vaccination, authors suggested.

Each CDR3 protein is one row after TCRdb ran MiXCR on the RT-PCR reads. The data contain around 760,000 distinct CDR3 sequences, approximately 15% of them singletons. Germline values: CDR1 LGHDT, CDR2 YNNKEL (reference sequence). V lost 1 base and J 4 bases, leaving 13 bases between the germline ends. The CDR3 consists of 15 residues. Comment on this clonotype: Its matching antigen is unknown.

This clonotype was obtained from a man aged 45-65 years who received an inactivated influenza vaccine. The specimen was PBMCs from blood, collected 14 to 15 days before vaccination. The chain recombines TRBV3-1 with TRBJ2-5; TRBD1 might be the D (5 bases). The CDR3 reads CASSQARGQGETQYF. CDR3 coding DNA: TGTGCCAGCAGCCAAGCAAGGGGCCAGGGAGAGACCCAGTACTTC.